This TCR beta chain was recovered during a study of post-analysis software for immune sequencing data. General study results and limits: Controls showed lower frequencies than patients for a few TRBV segments, and TRBV5-6, TRBV5-1 and TRBV20-1 were among these.

In the case of this clonotype: Its antigen is unidentified.

This CDR3 contains 14 residues. Germline V gene sequence: CDR1 SEHNR, CDR2 FQNEAQ (reference sequence). Trimming left V 0 bases short and J 6 bases short, with 11 bases between. Included in the TCR beta cDNA libraries were unique molecular identifiers. TCRdb analysed the PCR reads with MiXCR anew, one entry per CDR3 protein. The data hold about 540,000 distinct CDR3 sequences, with less than 40% observed a single time. The specimen sequenced was blood. This TCR was sampled from a girl aged 2 to 17 with multiple sclerosis. V usage is TRBV7-9 and J usage is TRBJ1-2; no clear D gene. The CDR3 loop is CASSLAARQDGYTF. CDR3 sequence (DNA): TGTGCCAGCAGCTTAGCCGCCAGGCAGGATGGCTACACCTTC.